These 18 T cell receptor beta chains were all obtained from the same sample, sequenced in a study of blood T cell repertoires in COVID-19. Using immunoSEQ multiplex PCR, the repertoire was profiled, and TCRdb retains in-frame clones only, with some absent. The table records fewer than 200,000 clones, about 80% of them present only once. Material for sequencing was peripheral blood. The receptor set was obtained from an elderly woman with acute or convalescent COVID-19.

This clone was seen a single time. The chain combines TRBV12-1 with TRBJ2-7; the table's D call, TRBD2, has no DNA check behind it. TRBV12-1 is assigned pseudogene status. The CDR3 loop spans 16 amino acids. CDR3 DNA sequence: TGTGCCAGCAGCTTTAGCCGCCGGGACTACCTCTACGAGCAGTACTTC. Its protein is CASSFSRRDYLYEQYF.

This sequence joins TRBV18 and TRBJ1-1; 9 bases are shared with TRBD1. The junction had 9 bases not matched to a gene; V was cut back by 5 bases and J by 8 bases. The CDR3 has 14 amino acids. Germline V gene data show CDR1 as KGHSH and CDR2 as LQKENI. The CDR3 sequence is CASSAGQGRVEAFF. The DNA of the CDR3 is TGTGCCAGCTCAGCGGGACAGGGCAGGGTCGAAGCTTTCTTT.

This clone was seen once. The rearrangement uses TRBV27 and TRBJ1-5, with 10 bases matching TRBD1. Germline trimming cut 2 bases from V and 9 bases from J; bases unmatched to any gene: 10. This CDR3 has 16 amino acids. The germline V gene has CDR1 MNHEY and CDR2 SMNVEV (reference sequence). As DNA, the CDR3 is TGTGCCAGCAGTTTAGCCGGGACAGGGGCGCCAACGCCCCAGCATTTT. Translated, it gives CASSLAGTGAPTPQHF.

V usage is TRBV2 and J usage is TRBJ2-1, with TRBD2 matching over 9 bases. The CDR3 is 14 amino acids. Germline assignment: CDR1 SNHLY and CDR2 FYNNEI. The V gene end was trimmed by 5 bases and the J gene end by 9 bases; junction bases not matched to a gene: 8. In DNA form, the CDR3 reads TGTGCCAGCAGTTACGGACTAGCGCAGGGTGAGCAGTTCTTC. Translating gives CASSYGLAQGEQFF.

With respect to this clone: This sample also contains other DNA sequences that code for the same CDR3. The chain combines TRBV5-1 with TRBJ2-6, with unresolved D. Germline lookup yields CDR1 SGHRS and CDR2 YFSETQ. This CDR3 spans 15 amino acids. The V and J ends lost 0 bases and 0 bases respectively, with 4 bases between them. CDR3 sequence (DNA): TGCGCCAGCAGCTTGGGCAGCTCTGGGGCCAACGTCCTGACTTTC. This gives the protein CASSLGSSGANVLTF. Looking up the rest from reference TRBV5-1 and TRBJ2-6 gives the full variable domain: KAGVTQTPRYLIKTRGQQVTLSCSPISGHRSVSWYQQTPGQGLQFLFEYFSETQRNKGNFPGRFSGRQFSNSRSEMNVSTLELGDSALYLCASSLGSSGANVLTFGAGSRLTVL.

The chain carries TRBV27 and TRBJ1-3, with D hard to call. This CDR3 region has 15 residues. Trimming cost V 9 bases and J 0 bases, with 15 bases left between them. Per the germline V gene, CDR1 is MNHEY and CDR2 is SMNVEV (reference sequence). This CDR3 reads CARVTSQVSGNTIYF. The DNA for the CDR3 is TGTGCCAGAGTAACGTCCCAGGTCTCTGGAAACACCATATATTTT.

This clone appeared a single time. This rearrangement joins TRBV9 to TRBJ2-7, with D possibly TRBD2 on 5 matching bases. In germline, CDR1 is SGDLS, CDR2 YYNGEE. The CDR3 has 13 amino acids. Trimming left V 4 bases short and J 4 bases short, with 12 bases between. CDR3 coding DNA: TGTGCCAGCAGCCCCCGGGATGGGTACGAGCAGTACTTC. It specifies CASSPRDGYEQYF.

The chain employs TRBV4-2 and TRBJ2-6, with D uncertain. Germline-derived CDR1 and CDR2 are LGHNA and YNFKEQ. The CDR3 is made up of 15 amino acids. V dropped 1 base and J dropped 0 bases, with 4 bases sitting between them. CDR3 coding DNA: TGTGCCAGCAGCCAAGTTAGCTCTGGGGCCAACGTCCTGACTTTC. Encoded protein: CASSQVSSGANVLTF.

J is TRBJ1-5 and V is TRBV7-2, with 10 bases lining up with TRBD1. CDR3 size: 15 residues. Germline V lookup: CDR1 SGHTA, CDR2 FQGNSA. V lost 5 bases and J lost 6; bases outside the gene matches: 7. CDR3 protein: CASSKTGGSLQPQHF. The CDR3 nucleotides read TGTGCCAGCAGCAAGACAGGGGGCTCTCTTCAGCCCCAGCATTTT.

V is TRBV19 and J is TRBJ2-4; 13 nucleotides agree with TRBD2. J was trimmed by 1 base and V by 7 bases; bases with no gene match: 10. The length of the CDR3 is 18 residues. The V gene's germline CDR1 is LNHDA and CDR2 SQIVND (reference sequence). CDR3 nucleotides: TGTGCCAGTACCCAACTAGCGGGAGGGCCTGGGGCCAAAAACATTCAGTACTTC. Residues: CASTQLAGGPGAKNIQYF. Full variable domain (remainder filled in from reference TRBV19 and TRBJ2-4): DGGITQSPKYLFRKEGQNVTLSCEQNLNHDAMYWYRQDPGQGLRLIYYSQIVNDFQKGDIAEGYSVSREKKESFPLTVTSAQKNPTAFYLCASTQLAGGPGAKNIQYFGAGTRLSVL.

The chain employs TRBV12-5 and TRBJ1-4, with 10 bases matching TRBD1. Germline values: CDR1 LGHNT, CDR2 FRNRAP. The CDR3 runs to 14 residues. After removal of 3 bases from V and 8 bases from J, the junction contained 3 bases not matched to a gene. CDR3 residues: CASGLGTGDEKLFF. CDR3 nucleotides: TGTGCTAGTGGTTTAGGGACAGGGGACGAAAAACTGTTTTTT.

The rearrangement links TRBV10-2 to TRBJ2-2, with TRBD2 matching over 8 bases. The germline V gene has CDR1 WSHSY and CDR2 SAAADI. This CDR3 contains 17 residues. The V and J ends lost 3 bases and 2 bases, in that order; junction bases with no gene match: 8. CDR3 loop: CASSDWAGGGNTGELFF. CDR3 sequence (DNA): TGCGCCAGCAGTGATTGGGCGGGAGGTGGTAACACCGGGGAGCTGTTTTTT.

This chain uses TRBV5-4 with TRBJ2-3, with D possibly TRBD2 on 5 matching bases. Trimming removed 4 bases from V and 2 bases from J, with 20 bases in between. Germline lookup yields CDR1 SGHNT and CDR2 YYREEE (reference sequence). This CDR3 spans 17 amino acids. The CDR3 region has the DNA TGTGCCAGCAGCCGAACCCGAAGTTTGGAGGCCACAGATACGCAGTATTTT. Protein sequence: CASSRTRSLEATDTQYF.

The chain carries TRBV7-9 and TRBJ2-1, with D maybe TRBD2 (5 bases). Trimming took off 7 bases at V and 6 bases at J, with 16 bases between the two ends. Looked up from germline, CDR1 is SEHNR and CDR2 is FQNEAQ (reference sequence). CDR3 size: 14 residues. The CDR3 DNA is TGTGCCAGCACCCAATCGGGATTTTTCAATGAGCAGTTCTTC. Translating it yields CASTQSGFFNEQFF.

This clone occurred once. The genes are TRBV5-1 and TRBJ2-7; 13 nucleotides agree with TRBD2. This CDR3 has 16 amino acids. Trimming at V came to 4 bases and at J to 3 bases, leaving 7 bases not matched to a gene. Germline V gene data show CDR1 as SGHRS and CDR2 as YFSETQ. CDR3 region: CASSRGLAGDNYEQYF. The DNA of the CDR3 is TGCGCCAGCAGCCGAGGACTAGCGGGAGATAACTACGAGCAGTACTTC.

The chain combines TRBV19 with TRBJ2-7; D is ambiguous. This CDR3 is 14 amino acids long. The V gene lost 6 bases and the J gene lost 0 bases, with 12 bases spanning the gap. Per germline, CDR1 LNHDA and CDR2 SQIVND (reference sequence). The CDR3 loop is CASSLDLGSYEQYF. As DNA, the CDR3 is TGTGCCAGTAGCCTAGATCTAGGCTCCTACGAGCAGTACTTC.

The chain carries TRBV21-1 and TRBJ1-5; TRBD1 is taken as the D call from the table, unchecked against the DNA. TRBV21-1 is classified as a pseudogene. The CDR3 sequence is 13 residues long. DNA for the CDR3: TGTGCCAGTCCGACAGGGCAAAATCAGCCCCAGCATTTT. Protein sequence: CASPTGQNQPQHF.

The chain recombines TRBV2 with TRBJ1-3; 7 bases line up with TRBD1. Unmatched junction bases numbered 3, after V lost 0 bases and J lost 4 bases. This CDR3 is 15 amino acids long. Germline CDR1 SNHLY, CDR2 FYNNEI. In nucleotides, the CDR3 is TGTGCCAGCAGTGAAGCGCGGGACAGAGGAAACACCATATATTTT. Translated, it gives CASSEARDRGNTIYF.